This T cell receptor (beta chain) originates from a study of cytomegalovirus exposure and HLA in healthy donors. Study observations and caveats: Researchers counted roughly 160 TCR beta chains as cytomegalovirus-associated.

Concerning this clone itself: The antigen is unknown.

Sequencing used immunoSEQ multiplex PCR; TCRdb keeps in-frame clones, though not all of them. This table has 180,000 or so clones, around nine tenths appearing once. Trimming took 6 bases from V and 4 from J, leaving 7 bases between them. Germline CDR1 reads MNHNS; CDR2 reads SASEGT. The CDR3 loop spans 11 amino acids. This chain uses TRBV6-1 with TRBJ2-7; D gene unclear. This clonotype was sampled from a man aged 25 to 40 in good health and CMV-seropositive. Source material: PBMCs. The CDR3 loop reads CASRILYEQYF. CDR3 nucleotide sequence: TGTGCCAGCAGAATACTATACGAGCAGTACTTC.